This TCR beta chain was captured by sequencing in a study of cytomegalovirus exposure and HLA in healthy donors. Overall study context: Of some 360 genotyped donors, 70% to 85% clustered with self-reported Caucasian donors. Whole-study findings and limits: A link between a missense DCLRE1C variant and TCR beta V- and J-gene trimming emerged from a later analysis. Most TCR sequences were rare, but some public TCRs occurred in many donors. Roughly uniform depth of sequencing across donors was assumed in presence/absence analyses.

The CDR3 spans 15 residues. Germline V CDR1 and CDR2: LNHNV, YYDKDF (reference sequence). V gave up 0 bases and J gave up 5 bases, with 11 bases separating them. Primers for the PCR totalled 60 Vbeta and 13 Jbeta. Profiled with immunoSEQ multiplex PCR; TCRdb holds only in-frame clones, not every one. The sample shows 150,000 to 200,000 clones, 75% to 80% of them seen only once. This clone appeared a few times. Its antigen is unidentified. The chain recombines TRBV15 with TRBJ2-1; the D is unclear. This TCR derives from a man aged 45-65 years in good health and CMV-seropositive. Sequenced input: PBMCs. The DNA for the CDR3 is TGTGCCACCAGCAGAGATGGCAGAACAAACAATGAGCAGTTCTTC. Translated, it gives CATSRDGRTNNEQFF. The full variable domain, with the rest looked up from reference TRBV15 and TRBJ2-1, is DAMVIQNPRYQVTQFGKPVTLSCSQTLNHNVMYWYQQKSSQAPKLLFHYYDKDFNNEADTPDNFQSRRPNTSFCFLDIRSPGLGDTAMYLCATSRDGRTNNEQFFGPGTRLTVL.